The present TCR beta chain was sequenced within a study of blood T cell repertoires in COVID-19. Overall study context: Sites in the United States, Italy and Spain provided acute and convalescent COVID-19 samples.

This clone was detected only once. Original handling: It was from reference gene primer amplification that nucleated cell counts were estimated. The protocol was immunoSEQ multiplex PCR, while the TCRdb copy is restricted to in-frame clones and leaves out a portion. V, J and clone size derive from that table, while D and trimming were established from the DNA sequence. The sample carries 50,000 to 55,000 clones, more than 75% recorded once. This CDR3 spans 17 amino acids. Germline V gene sequence: CDR1 SGHRS, CDR2 YFSETQ. Trimming stripped 0 bases from V and 0 bases from J, with 12 bases between. The receptor comes from a man over 45 with acute or convalescent COVID-19. Input material: peripheral blood. The rearrangement uses TRBV5-1 and TRBJ1-4, with D possibly matching TRBD1 (5 bases). The CDR3 protein is CASSLAGGTATNEKLFF. As DNA, the CDR3 is TGCGCCAGCAGCTTGGCCGGGGGGACTGCAACTAATGAAAAACTGTTTTTT.